Shown below are 30 T cell receptor beta chains from a single sample sequenced in a study of cytomegalovirus exposure and HLA in healthy donors. Use of 60 Vbeta and 13 Jbeta primers characterized the PCR. The assay was immunoSEQ multiplex PCR, and TCRdb's table has in-frame clones only and misses some. The profile shows about 150,000 clones, around 83% of them singletons. The sequencing input was PBMCs. These receptor sequences come from a young woman in good health and CMV-seronegative.

The gene calls are TRBV7-6 and TRBJ2-2, with TRBD2 as a possible D gene (6 bases). This CDR3 comprises 16 residues. Trimming took 1 base from V and 8 from J, leaving 17 bases between them. Germline V gene data show CDR1 as SGHVS and CDR2 as FNYEAQ. CDR3 sequence (DNA): TGTGCCAGCAGCTTAGGTCGGACTATGATGAAAGGGGAGCTGTTTTTT. It specifies CASSLGRTMMKGELFF.

This chain links TRBV7-2 with TRBJ1-6; tentative D call: TRBD1 (6 bases). Trimming stripped 1 base from V and 5 bases from J, with 9 bases between. Germline CDR1 SGHTA, CDR2 FQGNSA. The CDR3 extends over 15 amino acids. The CDR3 loop reads CASSLEAGDNSPLHF. The CDR3 region has the DNA TGTGCCAGCAGCTTAGAGGCAGGGGATAATTCACCCCTCCACTTT.

This clone appeared once. The gene calls are TRBV7-2 and TRBJ2-1; maybe TRBD2 (6 bases). V gave up 3 bases and J gave up 4 bases, with 13 bases separating them. CDR1 is SGHTA and CDR2 is FQGNSA in the germline V gene. CDR3 length: 15 residues. DNA for the CDR3: TGTGCCAGCAGCTTGGGGAGGACTGGGTACAATGAGCAGTTCTTC. Encoded protein: CASSLGRTGYNEQFF. The full variable domain, its missing parts supplied by reference TRBV7-2 and TRBJ2-1, is GAGVSQSPSNKVTEKGKDVELRCDPISGHTALYWYRQSLGQGLEFLIYFQGNSAPDKSGLPSDRFSAERTGGSVSTLTIQRTQQEDSAVYLCASSLGRTGYNEQFFGPGTRLTVL.

The chain carries TRBV7-6 and TRBJ2-4; D may be TRBD2 (6 bases). Trimming removed 1 base at V and 2 bases at J, with 12 bases between. CDR1 is SGHVS and CDR2 is FNYEAQ in the germline V gene. The CDR3 loop spans 16 amino acids. CDR3 bases: TGTGCCAGCAGCTTAGAGGGCGGCGGGACCAAAAACATTCAGTACTTC. The encoded protein is CASSLEGGGTKNIQYF.

The rearrangement links TRBV4-3 to TRBJ1-5; D is possibly TRBD1 (5 bases). V was trimmed by 4 bases and J by 0 bases, leaving 10 bases between them. The CDR3 extends over 15 amino acids. Per the germline V gene, CDR1 is LGHNA and CDR2 is YSLEER. CDR3: CASSRDSYSNQPQHF. Written as DNA, the CDR3 is TGCGCCAGCAGCCGCGACAGTTATAGCAATCAGCCCCAGCATTTT.

This chain joins TRBV28 and TRBJ1-2; TRBD1 aligns across 7 bases. This CDR3 contains 15 residues. Trimming at V came to 6 bases and at J to 6 bases, leaving 13 bases not matched to a gene. Germline lookup yields CDR1 MDHEN and CDR2 SYDVKM. The CDR3 region has the DNA TGTGCCAGCAGCTATGTAAGGGGGCGCTGGGATGGCTACACCTTC. As protein: CASSYVRGRWDGYTF.

This clone came up once. J is TRBJ2-2 and V is TRBV9; possibly TRBD2 for D (6 bases). The CDR3 runs to 15 residues. V was shortened by 0 bases and J by 5 bases, with 11 bases between the two germline ends. Germline V gene lookup returns CDR1 SGDLS and CDR2 YYNGEE. CDR3 in amino acids: CASSVGSGFTGELFF. CDR3 nucleotides: TGTGCCAGCAGCGTAGGAAGCGGGTTTACCGGGGAGCTGTTTTTT. Variable domain in full (rest from reference TRBV9 and TRBJ2-2): DSGVTQTPKHLITATGQRVTLRCSPRSGDLSVYWYQQSLDQGLQFLIQYYNGEERAKGNILERFSAQQFPDLHSELNLSSLELGDSALYFCASSVGSGFTGELFFGEGSRLTVL.

The rearrangement joins TRBV28 to TRBJ2-3, with D maybe TRBD2 (6 bases). This CDR3 region has 16 residues. Trimming left V 3 bases short and J 4 bases short, with 17 bases between. Germline-derived CDR1 and CDR2 are MDHEN and SYDVKM. Written as DNA, the CDR3 is TGTGCCAGCAGTTTGGTATCGGGAGAGTGGTCAGATACGCAGTATTTT. Translated: CASSLVSGEWSDTQYF.

The chain combines TRBV9 with TRBJ1-2, with a tentative D call TRBD1 (5 bases). The germline V gene encodes CDR1 SGDLS and CDR2 YYNGEE. Trimming took off 6 bases at V and 4 bases at J, with 16 bases between the two ends. The CDR3 contains 14 residues. The CDR3 region is CASTSTGTAYGYTF. DNA of the CDR3: TGTGCCAGCACCTCCACCGGGACTGCCTATGGCTACACCTTC.

This chain links TRBV30 with TRBJ2-4; 8 nucleotides align to TRBD2. Trimming removed 3 bases from V and 9 bases from J; junction bases left unmatched: 10. The CDR3 covers 14 residues. Germline CDR1 and CDR2: GTSNPN and SVGIG (reference sequence). CDR3 in amino acids: CAWSAVGTSIIQYF. Here the CDR3 DNA reads TGTGCCTGGAGCGCGGTGGGGACTAGTATCATTCAGTACTTC. The variable domain in full, with the rest retrieved from reference TRBV30 and TRBJ2-4, is SQTIHQWPATLVQPVGSPLSLECTVEGTSNPNLYWYRQAAGRGLQLLFYSVGIGQISSEVPQNLSASRPQDRQFILSSKKLLLSDSGFYLCAWSAVGTSIIQYFGAGTRLSVL.

For this clone: The junction differs from germline at one of its ends, possibly a read error. V usage is TRBV7-9 and J usage is TRBJ2-2; 10 nucleotides align to TRBD1. Germline V gene lookup returns CDR1 SEHNR and CDR2 FQNEAQ (reference sequence). This CDR3 is built from 17 residues. The CDR3 DNA follows: TGTTCCAGCAGCTTCATATCGGGACAGGGGCGATCCGGGGAGCTGTTTTTT. This translates into CSSSFISGQGRSGELFF.

The rearrangement links TRBV16 to TRBJ2-5; tentative D call: TRBD1 (6 bases). Germline CDR1 KGHSY, CDR2 FQNENV. This CDR3 comprises 14 residues. V was clipped by 2 bases and J by 7 bases, with 14 bases between them. The CDR3 nucleotides read TGTGCCAGCAGCCAAGAAGCCAGGGGAGTGACCCAGTACTTC. Amino acid sequence: CASSQEARGVTQYF. Full variable domain (rest looked up from reference TRBV16 and TRBJ2-5): GEEVAQTPKHLVRGEGQKAKLYCAPIKGHSYVFWYQQVLKNEFKFLISFQNENVFDETGMPKERFSAKCLPNSPCSLEIQATKLEDSAVYFCASSQEARGVTQYFGPGTRLLVL.

V gene TRBV28 combines with J gene TRBJ2-7, with 10 bases lining up with TRBD2. Germline loops: CDR1 MDHEN, CDR2 SYDVKM. This CDR3 spans 17 amino acids. Germline trimming cut 3 bases from V and 2 bases from J; bases unmatched to any gene: 10. The CDR3: CASSLRGLADHTYEQYF. The DNA for the CDR3 is TGTGCCAGCAGTTTGCGTGGACTAGCGGACCATACCTACGAGCAGTACTTC.

CDR3: CASSLGQVNNEKLFF. The CDR3 region has the DNA TGTGCCAGTAGTCTCGGACAGGTCAATAATGAAAAACTGTTTTTT. The chain is built from TRBV19 and TRBJ1-4; TRBD1 matches 7 bases. Germline trimming cut 5 bases from V and 4 bases from J; bases unmatched to any gene: 7. This CDR3 spans 15 amino acids. In germline, CDR1 is LNHDA, CDR2 SQIVND (reference sequence).

This sequence joins TRBV27 and TRBJ2-6; no clear D. Germline CDR1 and CDR2: MNHEY and SMNVEV (reference sequence). Between the trimmed V and J ends, which lost 3 bases and 3 bases, there was a span of 12 bases. The CDR3 is 16 residues long. The CDR3 coding sequence is TGTGCCAGCAGTTTCTTCCTGTCCAGTGGGGCCAACGTCCTGACTTTC. This translates into CASSFFLSSGANVLTF. Full variable domain (missing parts from reference TRBV27 and TRBJ2-6): EAQVTQNPRYLITVTGKKLTVTCSQNMNHEYMSWYRQDPGLGLRQIYYSMNVEVTDKGDVPEGYKVSRKEKRNFPLILESPSPNQTSLYFCASSFFLSSGANVLTFGAGSRLTVL.

This sequence joins TRBV9 and TRBJ2-1; 11 bases match TRBD2. Germline trimming cut 0 bases from V and 15 bases from J; bases unmatched to any gene: 14. Looked up from germline, CDR1 is SGDLS and CDR2 is YYNGEE. The CDR3 has 16 amino acids. The chain's CDR3 is CASSVDPGGLAAPLFF. In DNA, the CDR3 is TGTGCCAGCAGCGTAGACCCCGGGGGACTAGCGGCGCCCCTGTTCTTC.

The V call is TRBV29-1, the J call TRBJ1-1; D perhaps matches TRBD1 (6 bases). Germline V gene sequence: CDR1 SQVTM, CDR2 ANQGSEA. The V gene lost 4 bases and the J gene lost 5 bases, with 14 bases spanning the gap. The CDR3 contains 13 residues. The DNA of the CDR3 is TGCAGCGTTGGGGGGCGACGGGGAACTGAAGCTTTCTTT. The encoded protein is CSVGGRRGTEAFF.

The rearrangement uses TRBV4-2 and TRBJ2-3; the D is unclear. V lost 2 bases and J lost 0, with 21 bases in between. This CDR3 is built from 19 residues. Germline loops: CDR1 LGHNA, CDR2 YNFKEQ. The CDR3 sequence is CASSQLELLADTSTDTQYF. The DNA for the CDR3 is TGTGCCAGCAGCCAATTAGAGCTTCTTGCGGATACTAGCACAGATACGCAGTATTTT.

The chain recombines TRBV29-1 with TRBJ1-1; D remains unclear. This CDR3 is built from 12 residues. Deletions cut 6 bases from V and 0 bases from J, with 8 bases between. The germline CDR1 and CDR2 sequences are SQVTM and ANQGSEA. The CDR3 here is CSVTTVNTEAFF. The CDR3 DNA is TGCAGCGTGACAACCGTGAACACTGAAGCTTTCTTT.

This chain links TRBV6-1 with TRBJ2-7; 8 bases are a match to TRBD2. The CDR3 extends over 17 amino acids. Trimming at V came to 4 bases and at J to 0 bases, leaving 11 bases not matched to a gene. Germline-derived CDR1 and CDR2 are MNHNS and SASEGT. CDR3 nucleotide sequence: TGTGCCAGCAGTGTTTCGGCGGGAGGACTAAGCTCCTACGAGCAGTACTTC. It translates to CASSVSAGGLSSYEQYF.

The chain joins TRBV6-5 to TRBJ2-7; TRBD1 matches at 10 bases. This CDR3 spans 14 amino acids. J lost 3 bases, V lost 5 bases, and 4 bases had no gene match. Looked up from germline, CDR1 is MNHEY and CDR2 is SVGAGI. CDR3 residues: CASSTGTGVYEQYF. Written as DNA, the CDR3 is TGTGCCAGCAGTACCGGGACAGGGGTCTACGAGCAGTACTTC.

This chain uses TRBV6-4 with TRBJ2-2; 11 bases align to TRBD2. This CDR3 is built from 15 residues. V trimming: 6 bases; J trimming: 6 bases; junction bases outside the gene matches: 6. Germline V CDR1 and CDR2: MRHNA, SNTAGT. CDR3 sequence reads: CASRETSGVAGELFF. The DNA for the CDR3 is TGTGCCAGCAGGGAGACTAGCGGGGTCGCCGGGGAGCTGTTTTTT.

The rearrangement joins TRBV4-1 to TRBJ2-3; D possibly corresponds to TRBD1 (6 bases). The ends were cut back, 4 bases at V and 2 bases at J, with 16 bases in the middle. Germline V gene lookup returns CDR1 MGHRA and CDR2 YSYEKL. The CDR3 runs 16 residues. The CDR3 DNA is TGCGCCAGCAGCCGCGCACAGGGTATTGTCACAGATACGCAGTATTTT. Translated: CASSRAQGIVTDTQYF.

This chain connects TRBV11-2 to TRBJ1-1, with 11 positions matching TRBD1. Germline V lookup: CDR1 SGHAT, CDR2 FQNNGV. The CDR3 has 17 residues. J gave up 3 bases and V 4 bases, and 10 bases lay outside the gene matches. The CDR3 spells CASSSGQGDLTDTEAFF. The CDR3 nucleotides are TGTGCCAGCAGCTCGGGACAGGGGGATTTAACAGACACTGAAGCTTTCTTT.

The chain combines TRBV18 with TRBJ2-5; 8 bases map to TRBD2. V shed 1 base and J 5 bases; nucleotides not matched to a gene: 12. CDR3 length equals 17 residues. The germline V gene encodes CDR1 KGHSH and CDR2 LQKENI. The CDR3, as DNA: TGTGCCAGCTCACCACTGGGACTAGGATTCGGTCGGGAGACCCAGTACTTC. The encoded protein is CASSPLGLGFGRETQYF.

The rearrangement links TRBV4-2 to TRBJ1-5; perhaps TRBD1 as D (5 bases). V dropped 3 bases and J dropped 0 bases, with 9 bases sitting between them. This CDR3 has 15 amino acids. Germline-derived CDR1 and CDR2 are LGHNA and YNFKEQ. The CDR3 nucleotides are TGTGCCAGCAGCCAGGGGGGGTATAGCAATCAGCCCCAGCATTTT. Protein product: CASSQGGYSNQPQHF.

The chain combines TRBV30 with TRBJ2-1; 8 bases are shared with TRBD2. V lost 3 bases to trimming and J lost 6 bases; unmatched junction nucleotides: 7. The CDR3 contains 14 residues. Germline V CDR1 and CDR2: GTSNPN, SVGIG (reference sequence). The CDR3 region has the DNA TGTGCCTGGAGCGGCGGGAGGTCTTTCAATGAGCAGTTCTTC. Amino acid sequence: CAWSGGRSFNEQFF.

This chain connects TRBV29-1 to TRBJ2-3; TRBD1 matches 8 bases. The V and J ends lost 6 bases and 5 bases, in that order; junction bases with no gene match: 4. CDR1 and CDR2 (germline): SQVTM, ANQGSEA. This CDR3 spans 12 amino acids. The CDR3 here is CSVAGTGDTQYF. CDR3 sequence (DNA): TGCAGCGTCGCCGGGACAGGAGATACGCAGTATTTT.

The chain couples TRBV5-1 to TRBJ1-3, with a possible D match to TRBD1 (5 bases). Trimming left V 2 bases short and J 4 bases short, with 16 bases between. Germline V gives CDR1 SGHRS, CDR2 YFSETQ. CDR3 length: 16 residues. CDR3 in amino acids: CASSFWGSTQGNTIYF. CDR3 DNA: TGCGCCAGCAGCTTCTGGGGCTCAACTCAGGGAAACACCATATATTTT. The full variable domain, its missing parts supplied by reference TRBV5-1 and TRBJ1-3, is KAGVTQTPRYLIKTRGQQVTLSCSPISGHRSVSWYQQTPGQGLQFLFEYFSETQRNKGNFPGRFSGRQFSNSRSEMNVSTLELGDSALYLCASSFWGSTQGNTIYFGEGSWLTVV.

A single count supports this clone. The V gene is TRBV19, the J gene TRBJ1-1; 7 positions match TRBD1. After removal of 4 bases from V and 1 base from J, the junction contained 3 bases not matched to a gene. CDR1 and CDR2 from the germline V gene are LNHDA and SQIVND (reference sequence). The CDR3 is 14 residues long. CDR3 in amino acids: CASSRTGPNTEAFF. The CDR3 DNA sequence: TGTGCCAGTAGTAGGACAGGACCGAACACTGAAGCTTTCTTT.